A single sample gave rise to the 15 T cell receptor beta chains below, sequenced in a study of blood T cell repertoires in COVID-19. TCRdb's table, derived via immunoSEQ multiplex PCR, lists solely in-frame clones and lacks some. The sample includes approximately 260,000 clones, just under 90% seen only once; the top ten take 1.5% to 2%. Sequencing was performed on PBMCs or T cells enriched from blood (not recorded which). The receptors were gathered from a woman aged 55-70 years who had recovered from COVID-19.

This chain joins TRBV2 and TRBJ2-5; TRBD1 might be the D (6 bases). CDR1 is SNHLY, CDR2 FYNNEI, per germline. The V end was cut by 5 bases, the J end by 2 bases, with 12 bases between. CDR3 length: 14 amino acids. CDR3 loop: CASSQDSAQETQYF. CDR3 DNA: TGTGCCAGCAGTCAGGACAGCGCTCAAGAGACCCAGTACTTC.

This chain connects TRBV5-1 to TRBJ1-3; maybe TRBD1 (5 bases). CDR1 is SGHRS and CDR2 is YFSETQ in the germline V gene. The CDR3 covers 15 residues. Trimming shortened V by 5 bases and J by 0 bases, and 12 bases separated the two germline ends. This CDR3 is CASRADSNSGNTIYF. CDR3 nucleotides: TGCGCCAGCAGAGCCGACAGTAACTCTGGAAACACCATATATTTT.

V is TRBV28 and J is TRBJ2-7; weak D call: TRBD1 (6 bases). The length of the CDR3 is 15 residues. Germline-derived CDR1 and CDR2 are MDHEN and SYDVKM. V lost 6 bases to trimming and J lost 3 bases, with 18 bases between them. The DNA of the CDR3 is TGTGCCAGCAGAGTCCCCAGCCAGGGGAACTACGAGCAGTACTTC. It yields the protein CASRVPSQGNYEQYF.

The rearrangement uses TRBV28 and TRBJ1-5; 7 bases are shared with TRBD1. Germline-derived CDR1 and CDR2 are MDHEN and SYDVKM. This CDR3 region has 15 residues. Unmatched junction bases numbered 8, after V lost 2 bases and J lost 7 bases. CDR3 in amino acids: CASSLRDRVHQPQHF. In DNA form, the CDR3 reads TGTGCCAGCAGTTTAAGAGACAGGGTACACCAGCCCCAGCATTTT.

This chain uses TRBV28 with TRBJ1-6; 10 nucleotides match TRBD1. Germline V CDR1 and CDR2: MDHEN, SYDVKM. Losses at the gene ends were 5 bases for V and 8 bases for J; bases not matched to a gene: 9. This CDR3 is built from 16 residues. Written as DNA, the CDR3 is TGTGCCAGCAGTACGTTCGGAGGGACAGGGGATTCACCCCTCCACTTT. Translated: CASSTFGGTGDSPLHF.

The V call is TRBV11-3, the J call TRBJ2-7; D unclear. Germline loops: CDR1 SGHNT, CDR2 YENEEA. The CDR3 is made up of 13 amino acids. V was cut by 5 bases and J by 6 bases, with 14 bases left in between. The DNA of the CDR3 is TGTGCCAGCAGCCACACCCCTTGGGCCGAGCAGTACTTC. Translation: CASSHTPWAEQYF.

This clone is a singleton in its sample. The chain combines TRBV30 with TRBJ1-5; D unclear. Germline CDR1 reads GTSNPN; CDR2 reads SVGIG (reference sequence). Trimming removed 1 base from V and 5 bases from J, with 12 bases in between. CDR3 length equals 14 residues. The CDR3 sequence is CAWSEWQAYQPQHF. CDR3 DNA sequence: TGTGCCTGGAGTGAATGGCAGGCGTATCAGCCCCAGCATTTT.

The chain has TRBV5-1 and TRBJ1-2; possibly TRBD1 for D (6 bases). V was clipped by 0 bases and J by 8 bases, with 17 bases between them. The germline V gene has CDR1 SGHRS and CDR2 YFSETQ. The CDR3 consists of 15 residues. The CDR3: CASSLGGPGQYGYTF. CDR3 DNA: TGCGCCAGCAGCTTGGGGGGGCCGGGACAATACGGCTACACCTTC.

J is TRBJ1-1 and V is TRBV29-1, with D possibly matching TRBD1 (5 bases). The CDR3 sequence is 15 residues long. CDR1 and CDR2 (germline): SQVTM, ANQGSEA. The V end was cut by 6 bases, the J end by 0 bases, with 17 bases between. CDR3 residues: CSVHQGISMNTEAFF. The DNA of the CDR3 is TGCAGCGTCCATCAGGGAATCAGTATGAACACTGAAGCTTTCTTT.

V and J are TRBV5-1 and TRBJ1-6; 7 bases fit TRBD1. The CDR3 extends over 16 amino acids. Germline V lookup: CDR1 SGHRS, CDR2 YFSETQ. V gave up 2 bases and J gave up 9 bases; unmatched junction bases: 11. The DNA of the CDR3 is TGCGCCAGCAGCTTACCTACAGGGGCCTCCTTTTCACCCCTCCACTTT. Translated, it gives CASSLPTGASFSPLHF. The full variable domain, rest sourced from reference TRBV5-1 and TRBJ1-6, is KAGVTQTPRYLIKTRGQQVTLSCSPISGHRSVSWYQQTPGQGLQFLFEYFSETQRNKGNFPGRFSGRQFSNSRSEMNVSTLELGDSALYLCASSLPTGASFSPLHFGNGTRLTVT.

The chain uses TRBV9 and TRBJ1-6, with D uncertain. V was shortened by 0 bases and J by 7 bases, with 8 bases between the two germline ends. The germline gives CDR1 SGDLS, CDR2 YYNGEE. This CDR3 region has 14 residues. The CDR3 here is CASSVDPRNSPLHF. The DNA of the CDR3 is TGTGCCAGCAGCGTAGACCCGAGGAATTCACCCCTCCACTTT.

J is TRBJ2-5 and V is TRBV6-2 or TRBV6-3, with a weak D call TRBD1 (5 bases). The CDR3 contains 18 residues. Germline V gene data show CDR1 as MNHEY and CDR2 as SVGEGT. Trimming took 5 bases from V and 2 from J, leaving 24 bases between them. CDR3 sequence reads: CASSQGRRTQTVQETQYF. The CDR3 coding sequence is TGTGCCAGCAGTCAAGGAAGGCGTACCCAGACAGTTCAAGAGACCCAGTACTTC.

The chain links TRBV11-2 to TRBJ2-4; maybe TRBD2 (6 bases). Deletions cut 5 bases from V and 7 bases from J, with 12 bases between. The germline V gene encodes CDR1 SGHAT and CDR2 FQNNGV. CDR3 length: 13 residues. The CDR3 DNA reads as TGTGCCAGCAGCGCGAACCGGGAGAACATTCAGTACTTC. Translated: CASSANRENIQYF.

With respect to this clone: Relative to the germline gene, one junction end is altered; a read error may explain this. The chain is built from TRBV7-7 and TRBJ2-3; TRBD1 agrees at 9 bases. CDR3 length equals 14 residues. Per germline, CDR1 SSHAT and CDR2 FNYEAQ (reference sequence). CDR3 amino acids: CASSATGGEDTQYF. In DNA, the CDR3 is TGTGCTAGCAGCGCGACAGGGGGAGAGGATACGCAGTATTTT.

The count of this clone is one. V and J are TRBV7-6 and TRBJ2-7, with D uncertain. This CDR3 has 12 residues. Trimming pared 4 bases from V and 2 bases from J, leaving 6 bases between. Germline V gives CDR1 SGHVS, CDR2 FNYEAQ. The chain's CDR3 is CASSSSAYEQYF. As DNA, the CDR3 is TGTGCCAGCAGCTCGTCAGCCTACGAGCAGTACTTC.